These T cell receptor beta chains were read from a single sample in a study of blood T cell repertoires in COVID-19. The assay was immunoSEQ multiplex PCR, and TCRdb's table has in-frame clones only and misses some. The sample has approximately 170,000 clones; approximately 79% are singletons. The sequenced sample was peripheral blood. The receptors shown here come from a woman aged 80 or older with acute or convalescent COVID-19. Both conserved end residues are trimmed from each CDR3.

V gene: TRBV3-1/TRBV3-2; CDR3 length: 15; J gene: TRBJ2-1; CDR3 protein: ASSLPGAGGNYNEQF
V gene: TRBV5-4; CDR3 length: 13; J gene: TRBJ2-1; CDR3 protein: ASSGLAGKYNEQF
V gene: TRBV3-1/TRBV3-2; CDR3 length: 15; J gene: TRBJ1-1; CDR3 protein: ASSQRQGAYRNTEAF
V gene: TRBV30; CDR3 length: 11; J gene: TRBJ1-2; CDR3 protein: AWSLVGGSGYT
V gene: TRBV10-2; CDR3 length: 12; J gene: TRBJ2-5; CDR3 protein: ASSEPAGAETQY
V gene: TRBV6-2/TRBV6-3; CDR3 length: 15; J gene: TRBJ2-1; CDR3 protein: ASSYFRTSGRSNEQF
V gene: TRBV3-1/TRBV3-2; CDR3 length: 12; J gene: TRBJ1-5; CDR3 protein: ASSHAGNNQPQH
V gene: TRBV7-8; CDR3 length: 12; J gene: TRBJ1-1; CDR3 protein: ASSSSDSSSEAF
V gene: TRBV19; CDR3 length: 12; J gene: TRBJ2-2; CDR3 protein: ASQTGGSGGELF
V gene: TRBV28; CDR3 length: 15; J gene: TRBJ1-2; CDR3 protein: ASSLSPSWVGVNGYT
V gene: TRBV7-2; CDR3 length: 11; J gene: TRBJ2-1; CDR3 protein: ASSRQGQYEQF
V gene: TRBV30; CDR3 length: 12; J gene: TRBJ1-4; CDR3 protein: AWSVLTTNEKLF
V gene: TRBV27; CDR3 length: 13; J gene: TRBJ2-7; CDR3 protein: ASTSWTSGIYEQY
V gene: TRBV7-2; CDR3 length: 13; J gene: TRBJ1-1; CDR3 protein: ASSLMGGGNTEAF
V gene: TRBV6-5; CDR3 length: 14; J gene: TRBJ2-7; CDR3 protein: ASSYSIAPYAYEQY
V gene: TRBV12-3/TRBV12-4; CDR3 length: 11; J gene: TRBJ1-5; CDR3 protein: ASRRTGLQPQH
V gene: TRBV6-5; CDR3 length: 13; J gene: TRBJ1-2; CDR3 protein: ASSSPQGSRYGYT
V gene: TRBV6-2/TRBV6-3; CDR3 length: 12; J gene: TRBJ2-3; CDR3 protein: ASSSSTGADTQY
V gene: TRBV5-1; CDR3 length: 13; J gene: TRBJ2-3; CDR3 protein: ASSYPREVTDTQY
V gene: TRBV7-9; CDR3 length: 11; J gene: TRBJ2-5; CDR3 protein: ASSPGSQETQY
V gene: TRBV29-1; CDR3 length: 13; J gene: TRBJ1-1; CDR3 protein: SVEDRAGGNTEAF
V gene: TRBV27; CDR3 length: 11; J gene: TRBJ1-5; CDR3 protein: ASRLHSNQPQH
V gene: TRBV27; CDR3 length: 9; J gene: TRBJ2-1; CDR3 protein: ATCPGLAAF
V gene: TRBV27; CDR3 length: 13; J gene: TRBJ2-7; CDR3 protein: ASSSSSGRPYEQY
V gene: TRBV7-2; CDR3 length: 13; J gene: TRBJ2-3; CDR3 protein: ASSRTAVSTDTQY
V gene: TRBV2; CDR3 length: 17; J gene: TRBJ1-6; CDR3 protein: ASSQGQKIFLSYNSPLH
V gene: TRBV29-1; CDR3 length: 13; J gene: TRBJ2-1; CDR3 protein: SVGESGRAGNEQF
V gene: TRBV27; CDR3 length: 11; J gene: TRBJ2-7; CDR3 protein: ASSLFLGDEQY
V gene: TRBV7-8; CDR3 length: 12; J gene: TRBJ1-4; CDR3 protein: ASSYWEEKEKLF
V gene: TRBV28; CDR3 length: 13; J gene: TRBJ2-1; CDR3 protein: ASSERGRGSNEQF
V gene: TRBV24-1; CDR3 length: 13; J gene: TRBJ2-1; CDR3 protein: ATSEVQGGVVNLF
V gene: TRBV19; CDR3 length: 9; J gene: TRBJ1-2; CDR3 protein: ASRRQGGYT
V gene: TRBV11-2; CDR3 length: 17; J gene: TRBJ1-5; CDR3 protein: ASSSGSGQGPNSNQPQH
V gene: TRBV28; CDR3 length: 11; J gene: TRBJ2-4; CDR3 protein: ASSQGAKNIQY
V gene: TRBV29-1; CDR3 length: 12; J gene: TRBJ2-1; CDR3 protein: SVDPSGSHNEQF
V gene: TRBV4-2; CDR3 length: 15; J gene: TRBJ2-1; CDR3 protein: ASSQDFTGGIYYEQF
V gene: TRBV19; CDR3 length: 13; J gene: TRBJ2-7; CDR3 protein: ASSITASLRYEQY
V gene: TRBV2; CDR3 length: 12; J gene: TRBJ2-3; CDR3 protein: ASKEAGVTDTQY
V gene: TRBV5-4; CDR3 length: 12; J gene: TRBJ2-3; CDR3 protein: ASSLGGFTDTQY
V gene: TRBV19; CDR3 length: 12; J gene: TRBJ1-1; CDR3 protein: ASSTGQMNTEAF
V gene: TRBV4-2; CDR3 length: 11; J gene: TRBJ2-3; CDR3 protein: ASSQDRGDTQY
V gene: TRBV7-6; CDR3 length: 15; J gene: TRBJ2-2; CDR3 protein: ASSLMSASGNTGELF
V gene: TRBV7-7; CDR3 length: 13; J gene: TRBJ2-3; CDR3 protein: ASSPLADPTDTQY
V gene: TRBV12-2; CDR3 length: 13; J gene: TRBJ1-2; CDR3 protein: ASRCRDRVGYGYT
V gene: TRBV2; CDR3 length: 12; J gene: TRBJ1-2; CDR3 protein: ASKWGDRGTGYT
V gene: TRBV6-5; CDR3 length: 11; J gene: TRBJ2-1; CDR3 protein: ASLASGSSGQF
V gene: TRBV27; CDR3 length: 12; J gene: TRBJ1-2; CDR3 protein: ASSSRTAHYGYT
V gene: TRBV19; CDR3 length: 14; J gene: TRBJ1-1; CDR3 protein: ASSMFNPGWNTEAF